The 21 T cell receptor beta chains below all came from one sample that was sequenced in a study of T cell responses to AZD1222 COVID-19 vaccine. Profiling relied on immunoSEQ multiplex PCR, and the TCRdb table lists in-frame clones only, not all of them. The table has about 120,000 clones, 75% to 90% seen once. The input for sequencing was peripheral blood, taken 28 days after the second AZD1222 dose. These receptors came from an adult who received the AZD1222 COVID-19 vaccine.

The rearrangement joins TRBV20-1 to TRBJ1-2, with D hard to call. The V gene lost 5 bases and the J gene lost 2 bases, with 3 bases spanning the gap. The CDR3 contains 10 residues. Germline V gene lookup returns CDR1 DFQATT and CDR2 SNEGSKA (reference sequence). CDR3 protein: CSADNYGYTF. Written as DNA, the CDR3 is TGCAGTGCTGACAACTATGGCTACACCTTC.

The CDR3 protein is CASSITGTGVAEAFF. The CDR3 DNA sequence: TGTGCCAGTAGTATCACCGGGACAGGGGTCGCTGAAGCTTTCTTT. V gene TRBV19 combines with J gene TRBJ1-1, with 10 bases lining up with TRBD1. The junction had 7 bases not matched to a gene; V was cut back by 3 bases and J by 6 bases. This CDR3 comprises 15 residues. Germline CDR1 and CDR2: LNHDA and SQIVND (reference sequence). The full variable domain, completed using reference TRBV19 and TRBJ1-1, is DGGITQSPKYLFRKEGQNVTLSCEQNLNHDAMYWYRQDPGQGLRLIYYSQIVNDFQKGDIAEGYSVSREKKESFPLTVTSAQKNPTAFYLCASSITGTGVAEAFFGQGTRLTVV.

The CDR3 protein is CASSSGARSVKAFF. The CDR3 DNA sequence: TGTGCCAGCAGTTCAGGGGCTCGATCTGTAAAAGCTTTCTTT. The chain has TRBV27 and TRBJ1-1; D might be TRBD1 (6 bases). The germline V and J ends were trimmed by 4 bases and 9 bases, with 18 bases remaining between them. CDR1 MNHEY and CDR2 SMNVEV come from the germline V gene (reference sequence). This CDR3 has 14 residues.

The V call is TRBV28, the J call TRBJ1-5; D perhaps matches TRBD1 (5 bases). The CDR3 loop spans 15 amino acids. Trimming pared 4 bases from V and 7 bases from J, leaving 17 bases between. CDR1 and CDR2 from the germline V gene are MDHEN and SYDVKM. The CDR3 DNA is TGTGCCAGCAGTTCCCCGTCGGGGGGACGACAGCCCCAGCATTTT. It codes for CASSSPSGGRQPQHF.

V gene TRBV18 combines with J gene TRBJ1-5, with TRBD1 matching over 7 bases. The germline gives CDR1 KGHSH, CDR2 LQKENI. Trimming cost V 5 bases and J 2 bases; bases outside gene matches: 6. This CDR3 contains 15 residues. The CDR3 sequence: CASSKGQEGNQPQHF. CDR3 bases: TGTGCCAGCTCAAAAGGACAGGAAGGCAATCAGCCCCAGCATTTT.

The chain carries TRBV5-1 and TRBJ2-5; 8 bases are a match to TRBD1. CDR1 and CDR2 from the germline V gene are SGHRS and YFSETQ. The trim removed 2 bases at V and 4 bases at J, leaving 10 bases unmatched. This CDR3 contains 16 residues. The CDR3 is CASSFGRTGMRETQYF. The CDR3, as DNA: TGCGCCAGCAGCTTTGGACGGACAGGGATGAGAGAGACCCAGTACTTC. Full variable domain (remainder filled in from reference TRBV5-1 and TRBJ2-5): KAGVTQTPRYLIKTRGQQVTLSCSPISGHRSVSWYQQTPGQGLQFLFEYFSETQRNKGNFPGRFSGRQFSNSRSEMNVSTLELGDSALYLCASSFGRTGMRETQYFGPGTRLLVL.

This chain connects TRBV9 to TRBJ2-2; 9 bases line up with TRBD2. From germline, CDR1 is SGDLS and CDR2 YYNGEE. There are 15 residues in the CDR3. V was pared by 2 bases and J by 6 bases, with 5 bases of the junction left unmatched. CDR3 protein: CASSVGGGAPGELFF. CDR3 bases: TGTGCCAGCAGCGTCGGCGGGGGGGCCCCCGGGGAGCTGTTTTTT.

The genes are TRBV5-4 and TRBJ1-2, with D possibly TRBD1 on 5 matching bases. The V end was cut by 3 bases, the J end by 4 bases, with 13 bases between. Germline V gene lookup returns CDR1 SGHNT and CDR2 YYREEE (reference sequence). The CDR3 has 14 residues. The CDR3 spells CASSSQGTGYGYTF. DNA for the CDR3: TGTGCCAGCAGCTCCCAGGGTACGGGCTATGGCTACACCTTC.

This chain connects TRBV4-2 to TRBJ1-1, with D maybe TRBD1 (6 bases). V gave up 1 base and J gave up 8 bases, with 11 bases separating them. Per germline, CDR1 LGHNA and CDR2 YNFKEQ. CDR3 length equals 13 residues. For the CDR3, the DNA is TGTGCCAGCAGCCAAGTGGTGCAGGGGGAAGCTTTCTTT. Translated: CASSQVVQGEAFF.

This chain links TRBV28 with TRBJ2-5; D is perhaps TRBD1 or TRBD2 (5 bases each). The CDR3 contains 14 residues. Germline assignment: CDR1 MDHEN and CDR2 SYDVKM. Trimming cost V 3 bases and J 4 bases, with 12 bases left between them. Here the CDR3 DNA reads TGTGCCAGCAGTTTCGGGGCAGAGTTAGAGACCCAGTACTTC. The encoded protein is CASSFGAELETQYF.

Written as DNA, the CDR3 is TGTGCCAGCTCACGGGACAGGAACTACGAGCAGTACTTC. As protein: CASSRDRNYEQYF. The gene calls are TRBV18 and TRBJ2-7; 8 bases are a match to TRBD1. V trimming: 4 bases; J trimming: 3 bases; junction bases outside the gene matches: 2. Germline V gene data show CDR1 as KGHSH and CDR2 as LQKENI. This CDR3 has 13 residues.

This clone was counted only a few times. The gene calls are TRBV2 and TRBJ2-2; a possible D gene is TRBD1 (6 bases). The V and J ends lost 6 bases and 0 bases respectively, with 14 bases between them. CDR3 length: 16 amino acids. CDR1 is SNHLY and CDR2 is FYNNEI in the germline V gene. The CDR3 spells CASSLDSLANTGELFF. The CDR3 DNA sequence: TGTGCCAGCAGCTTGGACAGCCTCGCGAACACCGGGGAGCTGTTTTTT.

In the case of this clone: This CDR3 is also generated by other DNA sequences in the sample. V gene TRBV27 combines with J gene TRBJ1-5; D gene unclear. This CDR3 region has 15 residues. Per the germline V gene, CDR1 is MNHEY and CDR2 is SMNVEV (reference sequence). The germline V and J ends were trimmed by 2 bases and 0 bases, with 8 bases remaining between them. The CDR3 coding sequence is TGTGCCAGCAGTTTACGCGGGTTTAGCAATCAGCCCCAGCATTTT. It yields the protein CASSLRGFSNQPQHF.

The V and J genes are TRBV19 and TRBJ1-5; 7 bases agree with TRBD1. Germline CDR1 LNHDA, CDR2 SQIVND (reference sequence). Trimming cost V 4 bases and J 6 bases; bases outside gene matches: 9. The CDR3 spans 15 residues. DNA of the CDR3: TGTGCCAGTAGTACGGGACAGTCGGACGGTCAGCCCCAGCATTTT. Translation: CASSTGQSDGQPQHF.

The chain joins TRBV6-2 or TRBV6-3 to TRBJ1-6, with D unclear. The CDR3 runs to 14 residues. Germline loops: CDR1 MNHEY, CDR2 SVGEGT. Trimming removed 1 base at V and 9 bases at J, with 10 bases between. CDR3 amino acids: CASSYLVRGSPLHF. The CDR3 DNA reads as TGTGCCAGCAGTTACTTAGTTCGGGGTTCACCCCTCCACTTT.

This sequence joins TRBV7-9 and TRBJ1-1; D is possibly TRBD1 (5 bases). The CDR3 sequence is 14 residues long. The V gene lost 3 bases and the J gene lost 5 bases, with 13 bases spanning the gap. Germline loops: CDR1 SEHNR, CDR2 FQNEAQ (reference sequence). The CDR3 nucleotides read TGTGCCAGCAGCTTCCCAGGGCCGTGGACTGAAGCTTTCTTT. Its protein is CASSFPGPWTEAFF.

The J gene is TRBJ2-7, the V gene TRBV5-6; no definite D call. Germline assignment: CDR1 SGHDT and CDR2 YYEEEE. This CDR3 has 13 amino acids. V was pared by 1 base and J by 1 base, with 6 bases between. The CDR3 here is CASSLLGSYEQYF. CDR3 nucleotide sequence: TGTGCCAGCAGCTTGCTGGGGTCCTACGAGCAGTACTTC.

The rearrangement links TRBV6-1 to TRBJ1-2; D call uncertain. The germline V gene has CDR1 MNHNS and CDR2 SASEGT. The CDR3 spans 16 residues. The V and J ends lost 0 bases and 7 bases respectively, with 18 bases between them. CDR3 in amino acids: CASSEALAAVVGGYTF. CDR3 coding DNA: TGTGCCAGCAGTGAAGCGCTTGCGGCCGTAGTGGGTGGCTACACCTTC.

The CDR3 DNA follows: TGTGCCAGTAGTAGCACGCGACAGGGGACGCACTATGGCTACACCTTC. This translates into CASSSTRQGTHYGYTF. The V gene is TRBV19, the J gene TRBJ1-2; 8 nucleotides line up with TRBD1. Germline V gene data show CDR1 as LNHDA and CDR2 as SQIVND (reference sequence). The V and J ends lost 4 bases and 3 bases, in that order; junction bases with no gene match: 10. The CDR3 totals 16 residues.

The chain combines TRBV20-1 with TRBJ2-1; 9 bases agree with TRBD2. Trimming cost V 3 bases and J 4 bases; bases outside gene matches: 4. CDR1 DFQATT and CDR2 SNEGSKA come from the germline V gene (reference sequence). This CDR3 contains 14 residues. This CDR3 reads CSASSLAGYNEQFF. In nucleotides, the CDR3 is TGCAGTGCTAGTAGTCTAGCGGGGTACAATGAGCAGTTCTTC.

Ten or more counts support this clone. The genes are TRBV19 and TRBJ1-3; weak D call: TRBD1 (5 bases). V lost 6 bases and J 4 bases, leaving 10 bases between the germline ends. The CDR3 has 13 amino acids. Germline V lookup: CDR1 LNHDA, CDR2 SQIVND (reference sequence). CDR3 DNA sequence: TGTGCCAGTAGGGCAGGGAGAGGAAACACCATATATTTT. This codes for CASRAGRGNTIYF.